This T cell receptor (beta chain) was captured by sequencing in a study of T-cell reconstitution after alpha-beta-depleted transplantation in children. Broader study findings: In some patients, recipient T cells and intrathymic progenitors surviving conditioning explained high day-60 diversity. The study reportedly traced alpha-beta T cells about two months after transplant to several hundred expanded graft clones. Most T-cell counts and diversity one year after the transplant came from T cells that were newly produced.

The germline gives CDR1 KGHSH, CDR2 LQKENI. The CDR3 sequence is 17 residues long. With 0 bases clipped from V and 6 bases from J, the junction kept 8 bases outside the gene matches. This clonotype was picked up a small number of times. Its antigen is undetermined. Molecular barcoding with unique molecular identifiers was used for the TCRbeta library. MiXCR was run by TCRdb on the PCR reads, yielding one entry per CDR3 protein. The data show hundreds of thousands of distinct CDR3 sequences, about an eighth seen once. Sample: PBMCs, taken before TCRalphabeta/CD19-depleted stem cell transplant. This clonotype was sampled from a girl aged 2-10 years with congenital amegakaryocytic thrombocytopenia, due to receive a stem cell transplant. The chain recombines TRBV18 with TRBJ2-1, with 10 bases fitting TRBD2. CDR3: CASSPPVTSGNSNEQFF. CDR3 nucleotides: TGTGCCAGCTCACCACCGGTAACTAGCGGGAACTCCAATGAGCAGTTCTTC.